Below are 3 T cell receptor beta chains sequenced from a single sample in a study of blood T cell repertoires in COVID-19. Clones were read by immunoSEQ multiplex PCR, and TCRdb kept only the in-frame ones, dropping some. The sample has 28,000 or so clones, roughly 88% seen once. Specimen: peripheral blood. These receptors originate from a human donor in a cohort sampled during active COVID-19.

The chain combines TRBV7-9 with TRBJ2-5; 8 bases are shared with TRBD1. Germline V gene sequence: CDR1 SEHNR, CDR2 FQNEAQ (reference sequence). The CDR3 runs 17 residues. V shed 1 base and J 4 bases; nucleotides not matched to a gene: 11. CDR3 in amino acids: CASSLEAGGFGVETQYF. The CDR3 region has the DNA TGTGCCAGCAGCTTAGAGGCAGGGGGCTTTGGGGTAGAGACCCAGTACTTC.

This clone turned up a few times. The chain joins TRBV7-9 to TRBJ2-7; 8 bases align to TRBD1. J gave up 0 bases and V 5 bases, and 3 bases lay outside the gene matches. This CDR3 comprises 14 residues. CDR1 and CDR2 (germline): SEHNR, FQNEAQ (reference sequence). CDR3 coding DNA: TGTGCCAGCAGCAGGACAGGGATCTCCTACGAGCAGTACTTC. This encodes CASSRTGISYEQYF.

The chain is built from TRBV11-2 and TRBJ1-4; 10 positions match TRBD1. The CDR3 has 14 amino acids. Trimming took 4 bases from V and 10 from J; bases not matched to a gene: 6. The germline V gene has CDR1 SGHAT and CDR2 FQNNGV. Here the CDR3 reads CASSSGTGVGKLFF. CDR3 nucleotide sequence: TGTGCCAGCAGCTCCGGGACAGGGGTCGGAAAACTGTTTTTT.